These T cell receptor beta chains were read from a single sample in a study of blood T cell repertoires in COVID-19. The data were produced by immunoSEQ multiplex PCR, yet TCRdb's version contains in-frame clones alone and is incomplete. The sample lists 29,000 or so clones, about 87% occurring once. The source material was peripheral blood. Receptors were obtained from a human donor in a cohort sampled during active COVID-19. The donor label of this sample is uncertain. The CDR3 runs from the conserved cysteine through the conserved F or W. The D gene is left open where the match is weak. Size is omitted from some rows. Given values are once, few, many or a class for expanded clones.

15	TRBD2	TRBV28	TRBJ2-7	NA	CASSYGLAGGALQYF	TGTGCCAGCAGTTACGGACTAGCGGGAGGGGCGTTGCAGTACTTC
12	NA	TRBV28	TRBJ2-7	few	CATGTPSYEQYF	TGTGCCACCGGGACACCCTCCTACGAGCAGTACTTC
17	NA	TRBV21-1	TRBJ1-4	NA	CASTAGQPIATNEKLFF	TGTGCCAGCACCGCGGGACAGCCAATTGCAACTAATGAAAAACTGTTTTTT
11	NA	TRBV20-1	TRBJ2-7	NA	CSARDREEQYF	TGCAGTGCTAGAGATCGGGAGGAGCAGTACTTC
15	TRBD2	TRBV6-5	TRBJ2-5	NA	CASSRTSGSQETQYF	TGTGCCAGCAGTCGGACTAGCGGGAGCCAAGAGACCCAGTACTTC
13	NA	TRBV25-1	TRBJ2-7	NA	CASSEVHDYEQYF	TGTGCCAGCAGTGAGGTACACGACTACGAGCAGTACTTC
16	TRBD2	TRBV27	TRBJ2-7	NA	CASSFWTSGGTYEQYF	TGTGCCAGCAGTTTCTGGACTAGCGGAGGGACCTACGAGCAGTACTTC
10	NA	TRBV18	TRBJ2-5	NA	CVRRKETQYF	TGTGTCAGGCGAAAGGAGACCCAGTACTTC
12	NA	TRBV6-2/TRBV6-3	TRBJ2-5	NA	CASSTNQETQYF	TGTGCCAGCAGCACTAACCAAGAGACCCAGTACTTC
12	NA	TRBV6-6	TRBJ1-2	NA	CASTLGREGYTF	TGTGCCAGCACCCTGGGGAGGGAAGGCTACACCTTC
13	TRBD1	TRBV19	TRBJ1-3	NA	CAAGQGTGNTIYF	TGTGCCGCGGGACAGGGAACTGGAAACACCATATATTTT
16	TRBD2	TRBV5-4	TRBJ2-3	NA	CASSLLAGGPSDTQYF	TGTGCCAGCAGCTTACTAGCGGGAGGGCCCTCGGATACGCAGTATTTT
16	TRBD2	TRBV28	TRBJ2-1	NA	CASSRGVGLANNEQFF	TGTGCCAGCAGTCGGGGGGTTGGACTAGCTAACAATGAGCAGTTCTTC
14	NA	TRBV10-3	TRBJ2-3	NA	CAIKRETETDTQYF	TGTGCCATCAAACGGGAGACAGAGACAGATACGCAGTATTTT
17	TRBD1	TRBV9	TRBJ2-7	few	CASSVGAEGALPYEQYF	TGTGCCAGCAGCGTAGGGGCCGAGGGGGCCCTTCCCTACGAGCAGTACTTC
14	NA	TRBV11-2	TRBJ2-6	NA	CASSRSSGANVLTF	TGTGCCAGCAGCCGTAGCTCTGGGGCCAACGTCCTGACTTTC
15	TRBD2	TRBV9	TRBJ2-3	NA	CASSPRLAGGDTQYF	TGTGCCAGCAGCCCTCGCCTAGCGGGAGGGGATACGCAGTATTTT
14	NA	TRBV5-4	TRBJ2-6	NA	CASSPLSGANVLTF	TGTGCCAGCAGCCCTCTATCTGGGGCCAACGTCCTGACTTTC
16	NA	TRBV27	TRBJ1-2	NA	CASSLLQAQGGYGYTF	TGTGCCAGCAGTTTATTGCAGGCTCAAGGGGGCTATGGCTACACCTTC
14	TRBD2	TRBV6-6	TRBJ2-7	NA	CASSYGTSGNEQYF	TGTGCCAGCAGTTACGGGACTAGCGGGAACGAGCAGTACTTC
13	NA	TRBV2	TRBJ2-1	NA	CASSDELHGKQFF	TGTGCCAGCAGTGACGAACTACACGGGAAGCAGTTCTTC
15	NA	TRBV6-2/TRBV6-3	TRBJ1-2	NA	CASSYHGVTPYGYTF	TGTGCCAGCAGTTACCACGGGGTCACACCCTATGGCTACACCTTC
17	TRBD1	TRBV5-4	TRBJ2-6	once	CASSFDRVGSGANVLTF	TGTGCCAGCAGTTTTGACAGGGTCGGCTCTGGGGCCAACGTCCTGACTTTC
13	TRBD2	TRBV29-1	TRBJ2-7	NA	CSAGAGWSGEQYF	TGCAGCGCGGGAGCGGGATGGTCCGGCGAGCAGTACTTC
15	NA	TRBV28	TRBJ2-7	NA	CASSFSAGTSYEQYF	TGTGCCAGCAGTTTTTCGGCAGGAACTTCCTACGAGCAGTACTTC
16	NA	TRBV5-1	TRBJ2-1	NA	CASSLGQTFPYNEQFF	TGCGCCAGCAGCTTGGGACAGACTTTTCCCTACAATGAGCAGTTCTTC
16	TRBD1	TRBV5-4	TRBJ1-1	NA	CASSPGDRVIRTEAFF	TGTGCCAGCAGCCCGGGGGACAGGGTTATTAGGACTGAAGCTTTCTTT
14	NA	TRBV28	TRBJ2-6	NA	CASSKTAAQGVLTF	TGTGCCAGCAGTAAGACTGCGGCCCAGGGCGTCCTGACTTTC
15	TRBD2	TRBV5-5	TRBJ2-5	NA	CASSLSGTYQETQYF	TGTGCCAGCAGCCTTAGCGGGACTTACCAAGAGACCCAGTACTTC
12	NA	TRBV7-9	TRBJ1-4	NA	CASGRRGEKLFF	TGTGCCAGCGGAAGACGAGGTGAAAAACTGTTTTTT
14	TRBD2	TRBV18	TRBJ2-7	NA	CASSPSSGNYEQYF	TGTGCCAGCTCCCCTAGCAGCGGGAACTACGAGCAGTACTTC
14	TRBD2	TRBV19	TRBJ2-5	NA	CASSMTSGRETQYF	TGTGCCAGTAGTATGACTAGCGGGCGGGAGACCCAGTACTTC
15	NA	TRBV13	TRBJ1-4	NA	CASSPLREGSEKLFF	TGTGCCAGCAGCCCCTTGAGGGAGGGAAGTGAAAAACTGTTTTTT
17	NA	TRBV21-1	TRBJ2-1	NA	CASSIGSGRPTYNEQFF	TGTGCCAGCAGCATCGGTAGCGGGAGGCCCACCTACAATGAGCAGTTCTTC
13	NA	TRBV30	TRBJ2-7	once	CAWNRGATYEQYF	TGTGCCTGGAATCGGGGGGCGACCTACGAGCAGTACTTC
14	TRBD1	TRBV14	TRBJ1-6	NA	CASSQGQFNSPLHF	TGTGCCAGCAGCCAGGGACAGTTTAATTCACCCCTCCACTTT
15	NA	TRBV7-2	TRBJ2-1	NA	CASSFGGSVYNEQFF	TGTGCCAGCAGCTTTGGTGGGAGTGTATACAATGAGCAGTTCTTC
13	NA	TRBV6-1	TRBJ2-2	NA	CASSEALQGELFF	TGTGCCAGCAGTGAAGCGCTTCAGGGGGAGCTGTTTTTT
12	NA	TRBV2	TRBJ2-1	NA	CASSRDTNEQFF	TGTGCCAGCAGCCGGGACACCAATGAGCAGTTCTTC
17	TRBD2	TRBV5-1	TRBJ2-1	NA	CASSRIAGGPRRNEQFF	TGCGCCAGCAGCAGAATAGCGGGAGGGCCCCGTCGGAATGAGCAGTTCTTC
17	TRBD2	TRBV19	TRBJ2-1	NA	CASSIGSGAGDYNEQFF	TGTGCCAGTAGTATAGGGAGTGGGGCGGGGGACTACAATGAGCAGTTCTTC
13	NA	TRBV6-5	TRBJ1-1	NA	CACQRGPNTEAFF	TGTGCCTGTCAGCGAGGGCCAAACACTGAAGCTTTCTTT
15	TRBD2	TRBV28	TRBJ2-3	NA	CASRGGRALWDTQYF	TGTGCCAGCAGAGGCGGGAGGGCCCTCTGGGATACGCAGTATTTT
20	TRBD2	TRBV4-2	TRBJ2-4	once	CASSHPWEREWGKAKNIQYF	TGTGCCAGCAGCCACCCTTGGGAGCGGGAGTGGGGGAAAGCCAAAAACATTCAGTACTTC
21	TRBD2	TRBV27	TRBJ2-1	NA	CASSFYRGLAGPKSSYNEQFF	TGTGCCAGCAGTTTTTACCGGGGACTAGCGGGCCCCAAGAGCTCCTACAATGAGCAGTTCTTC
15	TRBD2	TRBV9	TRBJ2-3	NA	CASSVSGSYTDTQYF	TGTGCCAGCAGCGTTAGCGGGAGTTACACAGATACGCAGTATTTT
15	TRBD2	TRBV7-6	TRBJ2-3	NA	CASSLGLADTDTQYF	TGTGCCAGCAGCTTAGGACTAGCAGACACAGATACGCAGTATTTT
15	NA	TRBV3-1/TRBV3-2	TRBJ1-4	NA	CASSPNGGVGEKLFF	TGTGCCAGCAGCCCTAACGGGGGGGTAGGCGAAAAACTGTTTTTT
19	TRBD2	TRBV7-9	TRBJ2-2	NA	CASSLARTGLAANTGELFF	TGTGCCAGCAGCTTAGCCCGGACCGGACTAGCGGCTAACACCGGGGAGCTGTTTTTT
12	NA	TRBV5-4	TRBJ1-2	NA	CASSYRVQGYTF	TGTGCCAGCAGCTACAGGGTTCAGGGCTACACCTTC
15	TRBD1	TRBV11-2	TRBJ1-2	NA	CASSFNPGTENGYTF	TGTGCCAGCAGCTTTAACCCCGGGACAGAAAATGGCTACACCTTC
17	TRBD2	TRBV6-2/TRBV6-3	TRBJ2-1	NA	CASSSFSSGSRGREQFF	TGTGCCAGCAGTTCTTTTAGCAGCGGGAGTCGGGGTCGGGAGCAGTTCTTC
14	TRBD2	TRBV14	TRBJ2-1	NA	CASSPRVAGSSQFF	TGTGCCAGCAGCCCCCGGGTAGCGGGATCCTCGCAGTTCTTC
15	NA	TRBV6-5	TRBJ2-3	NA	CASSYSGSNTDTQYF	TGTGCCAGCAGTTACTCGGGCTCCAACACAGATACGCAGTATTTT
16	TRBD2	TRBV5-1	TRBJ2-7	once	CASSLEPAGGHYEQYF	TGCGCCAGCAGCTTGGAGCCAGCGGGAGGGCACTACGAGCAGTACTTC
14	TRBD1	TRBV28	TRBJ1-2	once	CASRSGQGADGYTF	TGTGCCAGCAGGTCGGGACAGGGGGCGGATGGCTACACCTTC
16	NA	TRBV6-6	TRBJ2-5	NA	CASSYPSGPTGETQYF	TGTGCCAGCAGTTACCCTTCGGGTCCGACGGGTGAGACCCAGTACTTC